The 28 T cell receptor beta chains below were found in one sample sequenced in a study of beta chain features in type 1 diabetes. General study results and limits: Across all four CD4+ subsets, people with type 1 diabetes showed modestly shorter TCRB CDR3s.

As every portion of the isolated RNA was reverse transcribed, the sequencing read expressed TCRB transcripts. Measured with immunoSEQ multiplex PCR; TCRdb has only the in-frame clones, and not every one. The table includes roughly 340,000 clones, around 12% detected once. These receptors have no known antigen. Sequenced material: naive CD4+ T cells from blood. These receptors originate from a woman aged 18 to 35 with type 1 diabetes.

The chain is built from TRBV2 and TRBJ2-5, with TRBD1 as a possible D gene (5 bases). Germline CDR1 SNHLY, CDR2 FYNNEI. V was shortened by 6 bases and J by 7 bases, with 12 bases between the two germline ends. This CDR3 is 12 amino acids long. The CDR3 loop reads CASRDSAGTQYF. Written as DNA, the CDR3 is TGTGCCAGCAGAGACAGTGCCGGGACCCAGTACTTC.

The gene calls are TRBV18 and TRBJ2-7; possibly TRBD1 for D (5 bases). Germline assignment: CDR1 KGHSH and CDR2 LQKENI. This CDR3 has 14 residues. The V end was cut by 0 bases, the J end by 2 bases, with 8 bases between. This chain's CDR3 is CASSPPTTAYEQYF. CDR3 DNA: TGTGCCAGCTCACCACCGACGACAGCCTACGAGCAGTACTTC.

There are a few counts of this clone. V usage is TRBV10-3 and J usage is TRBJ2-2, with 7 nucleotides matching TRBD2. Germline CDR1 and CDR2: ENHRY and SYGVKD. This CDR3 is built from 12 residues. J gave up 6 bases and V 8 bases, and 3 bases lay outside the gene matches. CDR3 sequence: CAIAAGAGELFF. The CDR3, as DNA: TGTGCCATCGCTGCGGGAGCCGGGGAGCTGTTTTTT.

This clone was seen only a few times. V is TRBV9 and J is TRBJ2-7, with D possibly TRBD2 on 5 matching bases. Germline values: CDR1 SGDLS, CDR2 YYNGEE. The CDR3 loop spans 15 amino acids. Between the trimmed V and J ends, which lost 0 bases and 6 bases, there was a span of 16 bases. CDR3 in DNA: TGTGCCAGCAGCGTAGGGCCGCAGGCCCGGGGCGAGCAGTACTTC. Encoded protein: CASSVGPQARGEQYF. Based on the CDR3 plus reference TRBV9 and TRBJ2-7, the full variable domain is DSGVTQTPKHLITATGQRVTLRCSPRSGDLSVYWYQQSLDQGLQFLIQYYNGEERAKGNILERFSAQQFPDLHSELNLSSLELGDSALYFCASSVGPQARGEQYFGPGTRLTVT.

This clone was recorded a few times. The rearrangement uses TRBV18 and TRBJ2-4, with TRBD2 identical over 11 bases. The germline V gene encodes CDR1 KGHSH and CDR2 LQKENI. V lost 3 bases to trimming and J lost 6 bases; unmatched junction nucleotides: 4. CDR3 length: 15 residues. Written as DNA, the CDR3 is TGTGCCAGCTCACCCTCCGGGACTAGCGGAAACATTCAGTACTTC. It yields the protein CASSPSGTSGNIQYF.

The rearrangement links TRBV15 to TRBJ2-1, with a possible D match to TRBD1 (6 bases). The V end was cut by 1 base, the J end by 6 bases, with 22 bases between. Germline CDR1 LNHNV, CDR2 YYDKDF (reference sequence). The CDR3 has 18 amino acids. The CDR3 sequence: CATSRAYELGLGGNEQFF. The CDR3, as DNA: TGTGCCACCAGCAGAGCATATGAGTTGGGTCTAGGGGGCAATGAGCAGTTCTTC.

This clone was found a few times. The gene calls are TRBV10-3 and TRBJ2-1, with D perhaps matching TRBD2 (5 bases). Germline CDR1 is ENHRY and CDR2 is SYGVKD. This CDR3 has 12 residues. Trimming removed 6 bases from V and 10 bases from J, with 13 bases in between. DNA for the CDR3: TGTGCCATCAGCCAGAGCGGCAGCGAGCAGTTCTTC. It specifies CAISQSGSEQFF.

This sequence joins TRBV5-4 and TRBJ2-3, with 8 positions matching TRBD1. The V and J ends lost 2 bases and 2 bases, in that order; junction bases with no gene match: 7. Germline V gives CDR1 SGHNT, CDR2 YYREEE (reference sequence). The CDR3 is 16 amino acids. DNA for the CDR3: TGTGCCAGCAGCTTACCGGGACAGGATATCACAGATACGCAGTATTTT. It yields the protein CASSLPGQDITDTQYF.

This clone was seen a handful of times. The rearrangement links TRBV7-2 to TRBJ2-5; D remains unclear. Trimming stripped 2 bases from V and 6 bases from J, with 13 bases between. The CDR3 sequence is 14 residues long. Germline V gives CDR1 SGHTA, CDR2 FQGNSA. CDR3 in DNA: TGTGCCAGCAGCTTAAGCGCAGTACGAAAGACCCAGTACTTC. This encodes CASSLSAVRKTQYF.

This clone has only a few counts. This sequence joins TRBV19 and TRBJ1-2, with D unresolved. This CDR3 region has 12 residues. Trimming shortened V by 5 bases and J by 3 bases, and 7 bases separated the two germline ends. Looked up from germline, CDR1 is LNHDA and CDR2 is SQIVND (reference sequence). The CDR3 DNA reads TGTGCCAGTAGTGCGGGAGACTATGGCTACACCTTC. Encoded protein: CASSAGDYGYTF.

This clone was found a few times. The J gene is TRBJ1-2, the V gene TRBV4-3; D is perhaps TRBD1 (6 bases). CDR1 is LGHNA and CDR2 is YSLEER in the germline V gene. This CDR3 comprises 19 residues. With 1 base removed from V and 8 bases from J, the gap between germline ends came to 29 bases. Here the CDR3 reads CASSQVSAGRGLGGRGYTF. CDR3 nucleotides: TGCGCCAGCAGCCAAGTCTCCGCAGGGAGGGGGTTAGGCGGCAGGGGCTACACCTTC.

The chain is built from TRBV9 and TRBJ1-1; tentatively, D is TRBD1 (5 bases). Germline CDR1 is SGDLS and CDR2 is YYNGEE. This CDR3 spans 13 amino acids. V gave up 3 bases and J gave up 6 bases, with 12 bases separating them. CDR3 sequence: CASSEAPGAEAFF. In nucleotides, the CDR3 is TGTGCCAGCAGCGAGGCACCGGGGGCTGAAGCTTTCTTT.

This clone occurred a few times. In nucleotides, the CDR3 is TGCGCCAGCAGGGTGGTGGGGGACTACACCGGGGAGCTGTTTTTT. Translation gives CASRVVGDYTGELFF. The rearrangement links TRBV4-3 to TRBJ2-2; weak D call: TRBD2 (6 bases). V was pared by 6 bases and J by 3 bases, with 14 bases between. The CDR3 spans 15 residues. Germline V gene data show CDR1 as LGHNA and CDR2 as YSLEER.

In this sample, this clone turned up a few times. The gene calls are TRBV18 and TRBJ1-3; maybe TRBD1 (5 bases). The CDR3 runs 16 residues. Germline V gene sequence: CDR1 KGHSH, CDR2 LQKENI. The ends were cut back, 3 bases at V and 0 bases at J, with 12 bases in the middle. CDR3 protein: CASSPQTASSGNTIYF. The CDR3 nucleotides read TGTGCCAGCTCACCGCAGACAGCATCCTCTGGAAACACCATATATTTT.

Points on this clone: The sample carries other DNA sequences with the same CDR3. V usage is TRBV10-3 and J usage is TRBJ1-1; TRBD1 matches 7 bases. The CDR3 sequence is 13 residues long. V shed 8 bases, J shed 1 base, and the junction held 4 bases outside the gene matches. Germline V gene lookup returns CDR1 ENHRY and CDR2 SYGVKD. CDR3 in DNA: TGTGCCATCTCCGGGACAGAGAACACTGAAGCTTTCTTT. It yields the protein CAISGTENTEAFF.

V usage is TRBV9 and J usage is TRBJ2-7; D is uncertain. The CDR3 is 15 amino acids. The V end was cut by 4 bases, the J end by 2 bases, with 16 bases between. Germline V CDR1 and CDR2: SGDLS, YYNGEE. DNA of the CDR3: TGTGCCAGCAGCCTCCTCCCCGTGGGCCCCTACGAGCAGTACTTC. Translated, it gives CASSLLPVGPYEQYF.

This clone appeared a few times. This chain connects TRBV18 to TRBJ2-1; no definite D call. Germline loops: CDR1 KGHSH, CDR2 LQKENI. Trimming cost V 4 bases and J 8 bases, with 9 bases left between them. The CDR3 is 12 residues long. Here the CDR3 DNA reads TGTGCCAGCTCACTCAGTTCTGATGAGCAGTTCTTC. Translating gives CASSLSSDEQFF.

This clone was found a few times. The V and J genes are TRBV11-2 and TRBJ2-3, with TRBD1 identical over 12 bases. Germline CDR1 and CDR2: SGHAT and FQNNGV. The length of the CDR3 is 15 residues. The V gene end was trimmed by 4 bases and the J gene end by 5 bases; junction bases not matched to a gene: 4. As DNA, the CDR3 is TGTGCCAGCAGCTGGGGACAGGGGGCTGGAGATACGCAGTATTTT. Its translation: CASSWGQGAGDTQYF.

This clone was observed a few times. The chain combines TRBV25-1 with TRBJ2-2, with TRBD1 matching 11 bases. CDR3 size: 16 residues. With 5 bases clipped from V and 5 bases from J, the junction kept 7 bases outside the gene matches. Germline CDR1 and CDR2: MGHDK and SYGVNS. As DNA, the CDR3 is TGTGCCAGCAGTACCGGGACAGGGGGAAATACCGGGGAGCTGTTTTTT. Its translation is CASSTGTGGNTGELFF. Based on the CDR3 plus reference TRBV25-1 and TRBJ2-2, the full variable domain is EADIYQTPRYLVIGTGKKITLECSQTMGHDKMYWYQQDPGMELHLIHYSYGVNSTEKGDLSSESTVSRIRTEHFPLTLESARPSHTSQYLCASSTGTGGNTGELFFGEGSRLTVL.

The CDR3: CASSRQGRGETQYF. The CDR3 DNA reads TGTGCCAGCAGCCGACAGGGGAGGGGAGAGACCCAGTACTTC. V gene TRBV7-9 combines with J gene TRBJ2-5; D may be TRBD1 (8 bases). CDR1 is SEHNR and CDR2 is FQNEAQ in the germline V gene (reference sequence). Trimming left V 5 bases short and J 4 bases short, with 14 bases between. The CDR3 consists of 14 residues. Together with reference TRBV7-9 and TRBJ2-5, the CDR3 gives the full variable domain: DTGVSQNPRHKITKRGQNVTFRCDPISEHNRLYWYRQTLGQGPEFLTYFQNEAQLEKSRLLSDRFSAERPKGSFSTLEIQRTEQGDSAMYLCASSRQGRGETQYFGPGTRLLVL.

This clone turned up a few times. The CDR3 sequence is CATSRDPSGSYNEQFF. The CDR3, as DNA: TGTGCCACCAGCAGAGATCCTAGCGGGAGCTACAATGAGCAGTTCTTC. V and J are TRBV15 and TRBJ2-1, with 10 bases fitting TRBD2. The CDR3 spans 16 residues. Germline V gene lookup returns CDR1 LNHNV and CDR2 YYDKDF (reference sequence). The junction had 2 bases not matched to a gene; V was cut back by 0 bases and J by 3 bases.

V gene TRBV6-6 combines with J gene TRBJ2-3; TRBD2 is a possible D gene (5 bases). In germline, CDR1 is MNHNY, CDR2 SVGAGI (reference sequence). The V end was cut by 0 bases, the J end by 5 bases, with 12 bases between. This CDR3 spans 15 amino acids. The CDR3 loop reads CASSYSGLGIDTQYF. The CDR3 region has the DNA TGTGCCAGCAGTTACTCCGGACTGGGAATAGATACGCAGTATTTT.

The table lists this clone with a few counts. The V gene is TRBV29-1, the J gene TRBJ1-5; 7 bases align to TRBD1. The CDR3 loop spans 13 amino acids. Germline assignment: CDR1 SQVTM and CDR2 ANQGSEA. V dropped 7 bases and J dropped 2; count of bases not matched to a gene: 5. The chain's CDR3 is CSAGQAGNQPQHF. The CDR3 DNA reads TGCAGCGCCGGACAGGCCGGCAATCAGCCCCAGCATTTT.

CDR3 bases: TGCAGCGTTGAAGTCAGGGAGGGGGGATGGAACACTGAAGCTTTCTTT. Amino acids: CSVEVREGGWNTEAFF. The chain recombines TRBV29-1 with TRBJ1-1, with a tentative D call TRBD1 (6 bases). CDR3 length equals 16 residues. Germline CDR1 reads SQVTM; CDR2 reads ANQGSEA. The ends were cut back, 1 base at V and 1 base at J, with 16 bases in the middle.

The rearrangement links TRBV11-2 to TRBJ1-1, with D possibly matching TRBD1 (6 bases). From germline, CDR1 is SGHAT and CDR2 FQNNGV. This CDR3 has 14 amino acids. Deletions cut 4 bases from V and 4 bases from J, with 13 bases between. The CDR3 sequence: CASSSQGGGTEAFF. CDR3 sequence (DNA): TGTGCCAGCAGCTCACAGGGTGGAGGCACTGAAGCTTTCTTT.

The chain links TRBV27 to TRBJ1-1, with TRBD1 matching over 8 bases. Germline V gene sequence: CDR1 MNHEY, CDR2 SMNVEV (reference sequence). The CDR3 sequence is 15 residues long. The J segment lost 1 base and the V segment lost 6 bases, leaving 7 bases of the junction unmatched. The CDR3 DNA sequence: TGTGCCAGCAGCCCCGGAGGACAGGGGAACACTGAAGCTTTCTTT. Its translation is CASSPGGQGNTEAFF.

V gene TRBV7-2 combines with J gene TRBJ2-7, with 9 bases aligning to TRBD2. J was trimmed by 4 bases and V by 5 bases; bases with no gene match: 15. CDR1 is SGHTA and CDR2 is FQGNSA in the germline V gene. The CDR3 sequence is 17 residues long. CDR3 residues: CASSARGGSAGGYEQYF. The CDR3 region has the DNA TGTGCCAGCAGCGCCCGCGGAGGCTCGGCGGGAGGGTACGAGCAGTACTTC.

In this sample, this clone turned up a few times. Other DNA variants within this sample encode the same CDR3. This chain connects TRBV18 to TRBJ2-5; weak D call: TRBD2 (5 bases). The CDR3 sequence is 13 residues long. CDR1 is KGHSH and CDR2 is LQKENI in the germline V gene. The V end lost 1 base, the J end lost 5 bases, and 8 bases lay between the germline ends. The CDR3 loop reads CASSPRTAETQYF. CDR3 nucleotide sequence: TGTGCCAGCTCACCACGGACTGCTGAGACCCAGTACTTC.